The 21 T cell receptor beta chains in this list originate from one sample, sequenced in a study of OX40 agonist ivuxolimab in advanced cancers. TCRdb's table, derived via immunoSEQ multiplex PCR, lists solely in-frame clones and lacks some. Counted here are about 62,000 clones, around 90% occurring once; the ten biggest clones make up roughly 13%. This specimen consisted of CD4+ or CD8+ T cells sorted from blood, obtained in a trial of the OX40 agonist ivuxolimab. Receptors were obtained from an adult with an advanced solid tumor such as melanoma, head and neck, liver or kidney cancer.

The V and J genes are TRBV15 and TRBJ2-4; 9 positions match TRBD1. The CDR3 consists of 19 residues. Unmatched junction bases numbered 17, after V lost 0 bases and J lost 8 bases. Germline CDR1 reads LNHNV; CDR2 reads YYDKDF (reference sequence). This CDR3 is CATSREGQPGQGQKDIQYF. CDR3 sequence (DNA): TGTGCCACCAGCAGAGAGGGGCAACCGGGACAGGGCCAAAAAGACATTCAGTACTTC.

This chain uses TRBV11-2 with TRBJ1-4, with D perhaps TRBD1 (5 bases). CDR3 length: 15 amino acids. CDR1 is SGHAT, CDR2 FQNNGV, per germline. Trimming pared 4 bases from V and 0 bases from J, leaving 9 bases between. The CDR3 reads CASSYQGATNEKLFF. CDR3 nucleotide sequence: TGTGCCAGCAGCTACCAAGGGGCAACTAATGAAAAACTGTTTTTT.

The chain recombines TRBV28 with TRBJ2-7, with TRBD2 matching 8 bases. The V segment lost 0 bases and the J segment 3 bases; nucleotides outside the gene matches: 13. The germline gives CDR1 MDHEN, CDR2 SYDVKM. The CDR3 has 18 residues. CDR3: CASSLWYDRPSGFYEQYF. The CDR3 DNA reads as TGTGCCAGCAGTTTATGGTACGATAGGCCTAGCGGGTTCTACGAGCAGTACTTC.

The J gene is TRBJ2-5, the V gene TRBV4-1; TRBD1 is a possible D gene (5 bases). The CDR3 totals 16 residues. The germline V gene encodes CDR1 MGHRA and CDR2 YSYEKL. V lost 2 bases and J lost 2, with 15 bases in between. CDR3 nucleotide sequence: TGCGCCAGCAGCCAACCAAGAACAGGAGTACAAGAGACCCAGTACTTC. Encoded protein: CASSQPRTGVQETQYF.

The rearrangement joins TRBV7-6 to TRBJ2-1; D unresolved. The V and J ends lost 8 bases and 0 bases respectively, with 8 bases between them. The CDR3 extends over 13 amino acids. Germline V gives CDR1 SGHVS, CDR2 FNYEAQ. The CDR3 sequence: CASGLGSYNEQFF. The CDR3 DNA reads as TGTGCCAGCGGGTTGGGCTCCTACAATGAGCAGTTCTTC.

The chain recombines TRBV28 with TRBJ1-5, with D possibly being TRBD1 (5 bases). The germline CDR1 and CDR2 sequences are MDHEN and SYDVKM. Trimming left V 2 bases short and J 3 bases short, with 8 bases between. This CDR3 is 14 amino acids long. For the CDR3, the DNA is TGTGCCAGCAGTTTAGGGGCAGACAATCAGCCCCAGCATTTT. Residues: CASSLGADNQPQHF.

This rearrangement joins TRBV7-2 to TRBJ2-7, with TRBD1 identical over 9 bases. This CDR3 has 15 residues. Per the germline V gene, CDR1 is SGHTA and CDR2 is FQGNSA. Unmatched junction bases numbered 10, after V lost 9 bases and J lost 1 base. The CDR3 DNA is TGTGCCAGTCCCTTTGGGGGGACAGGGTCCTACGAGCAGTACTTC. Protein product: CASPFGGTGSYEQYF. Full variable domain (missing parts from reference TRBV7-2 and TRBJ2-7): GAGVSQSPSNKVTEKGKDVELRCDPISGHTALYWYRQSLGQGLEFLIYFQGNSAPDKSGLPSDRFSAERTGGSVSTLTIQRTQQEDSAVYLCASPFGGTGSYEQYFGPGTRLTVT.

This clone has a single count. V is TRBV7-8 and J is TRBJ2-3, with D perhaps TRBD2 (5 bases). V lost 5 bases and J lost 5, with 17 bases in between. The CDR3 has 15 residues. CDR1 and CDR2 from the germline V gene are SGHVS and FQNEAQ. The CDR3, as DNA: TGTGCCAGCAGCCCCCACCCTGGGAGTCTAGATACGCAGTATTTT. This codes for CASSPHPGSLDTQYF.

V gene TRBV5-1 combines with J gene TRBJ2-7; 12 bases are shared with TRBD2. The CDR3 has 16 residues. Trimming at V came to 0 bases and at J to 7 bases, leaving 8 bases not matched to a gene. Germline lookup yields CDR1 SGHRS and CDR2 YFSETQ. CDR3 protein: CASSLGVGLAGQEQYF. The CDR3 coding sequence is TGCGCCAGCAGCTTGGGGGTCGGACTAGCGGGACAAGAGCAGTACTTC. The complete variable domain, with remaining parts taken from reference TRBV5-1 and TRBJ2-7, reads KAGVTQTPRYLIKTRGQQVTLSCSPISGHRSVSWYQQTPGQGLQFLFEYFSETQRNKGNFPGRFSGRQFSNSRSEMNVSTLELGDSALYLCASSLGVGLAGQEQYFGPGTRLTVT.

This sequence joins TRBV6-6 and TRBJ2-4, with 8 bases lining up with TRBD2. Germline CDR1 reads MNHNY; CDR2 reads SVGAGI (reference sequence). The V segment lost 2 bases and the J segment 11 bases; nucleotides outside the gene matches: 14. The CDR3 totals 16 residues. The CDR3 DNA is TGTGCCAGCAGTTACGGTGTGGGGACTAGTCGATCGGTTCAGTACTTC. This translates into CASSYGVGTSRSVQYF.

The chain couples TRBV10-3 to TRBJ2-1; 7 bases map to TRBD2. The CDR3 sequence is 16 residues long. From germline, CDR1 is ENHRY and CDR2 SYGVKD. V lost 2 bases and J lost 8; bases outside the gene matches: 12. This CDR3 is CAISEPLAVPWDEQFF. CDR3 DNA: TGTGCCATCAGTGAGCCTCTAGCGGTCCCCTGGGATGAGCAGTTCTTC.

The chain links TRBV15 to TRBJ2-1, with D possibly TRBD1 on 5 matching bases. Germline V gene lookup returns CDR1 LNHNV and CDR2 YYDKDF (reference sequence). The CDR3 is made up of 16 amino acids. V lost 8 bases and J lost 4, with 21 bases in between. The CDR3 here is CATGSRSRQLYNEQFF. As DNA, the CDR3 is TGTGCCACCGGAAGCCGGTCCCGACAGCTATACAATGAGCAGTTCTTC.

CDR3 coding DNA: TGTGCCAGCAGCTTAATGCAAATTAGTCCGGGGGGAGAGCAGTACTTC. Amino acids: CASSLMQISPGGEQYF. This chain uses TRBV7-9 with TRBJ2-7, with TRBD2 matching 7 bases. The CDR3 loop spans 16 amino acids. Germline values: CDR1 SEHNR, CDR2 FQNEAQ (reference sequence). V shed 2 bases and J 7 bases; nucleotides not matched to a gene: 14.

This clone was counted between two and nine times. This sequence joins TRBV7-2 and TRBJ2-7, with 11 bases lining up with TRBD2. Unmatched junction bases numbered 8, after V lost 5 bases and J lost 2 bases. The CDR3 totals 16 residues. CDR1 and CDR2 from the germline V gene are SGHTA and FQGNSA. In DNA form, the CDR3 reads TGTGCCAGCAGCATCGGGACTAGCGGACTCACCTACGAGCAGTACTTC. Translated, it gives CASSIGTSGLTYEQYF.

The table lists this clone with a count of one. CDR3 in DNA: TGTGCCAGCAGCTTAGATCGGCAGGTAGCCAATGAGCAGTTCTTC. This encodes CASSLDRQVANEQFF. The chain uses TRBV7-2 and TRBJ2-1; D gene uncertain. Germline loops: CDR1 SGHTA, CDR2 FQGNSA. This CDR3 region has 15 residues. V was shortened by 1 base and J by 6 bases, with 13 bases between the two germline ends.

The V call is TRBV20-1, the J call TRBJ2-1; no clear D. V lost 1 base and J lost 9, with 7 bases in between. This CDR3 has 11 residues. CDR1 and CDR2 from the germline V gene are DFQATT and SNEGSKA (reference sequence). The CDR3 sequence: CSARAAPEQFF. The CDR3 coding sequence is TGCAGTGCTAGAGCAGCGCCTGAGCAGTTCTTC.

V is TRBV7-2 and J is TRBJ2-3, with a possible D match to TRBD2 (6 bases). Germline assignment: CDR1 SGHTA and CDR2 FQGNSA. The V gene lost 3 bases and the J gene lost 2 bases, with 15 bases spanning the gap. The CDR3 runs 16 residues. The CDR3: CASSFGQWGDTDTQYF. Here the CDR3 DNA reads TGTGCCAGCAGCTTCGGTCAGTGGGGGGACACAGATACGCAGTATTTT.

CDR3 nucleotide sequence: TGTGCCAGCAGTTCTACAGGGGGCACTGGAAACACCATATATTTT. It codes for CASSSTGGTGNTIYF. This rearrangement joins TRBV6-5 to TRBJ1-3, with TRBD1 identical over 9 bases. Losses at the gene ends were 4 bases for V and 2 bases for J; bases not matched to a gene: 3. Per the germline V gene, CDR1 is MNHEY and CDR2 is SVGAGI. The CDR3 contains 15 residues.

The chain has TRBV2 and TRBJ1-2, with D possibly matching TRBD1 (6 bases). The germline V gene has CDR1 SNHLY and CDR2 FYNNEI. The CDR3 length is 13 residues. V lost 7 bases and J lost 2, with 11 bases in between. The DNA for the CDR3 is TGTGCCAGCATAGGACAGTTGAACTATGGCTACACCTTC. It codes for CASIGQLNYGYTF.

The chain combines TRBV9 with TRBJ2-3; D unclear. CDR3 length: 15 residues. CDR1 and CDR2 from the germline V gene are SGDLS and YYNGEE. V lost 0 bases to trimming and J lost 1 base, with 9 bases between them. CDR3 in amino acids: CASSVARFRTDTQYF. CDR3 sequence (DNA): TGTGCCAGCAGCGTAGCCAGGTTTCGCACAGATACGCAGTATTTT.

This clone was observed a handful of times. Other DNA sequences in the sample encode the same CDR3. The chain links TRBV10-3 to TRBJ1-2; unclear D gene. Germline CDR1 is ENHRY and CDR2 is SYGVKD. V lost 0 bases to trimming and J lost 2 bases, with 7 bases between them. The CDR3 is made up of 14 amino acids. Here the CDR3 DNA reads TGTGCCATCAGTGAGTCCGGCCCAAACTATGGCTACACCTTC. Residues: CAISESGPNYGYTF.